The entry that follows covers one TCR beta chain sequence. As to treatment: 19 received Ad26.COV2.S at low or high dose, single or two shots; about 5 received placebo; per-sample allocation not given. Specimens were obtained on day 63 following the first vaccine or placebo injection. The sample is drawn from a study of Ad26.COV2.S vaccination and SARS-CoV-2 variants. Only in-frame clones appear in the TCRdb table, and some are missing; sequencing was by immunoSEQ multiplex PCR. The repertoire consists of more than 300,000 clones, with 88% occurring once and the leading ten covering 6.4%. V lost 1 base, J lost 2 bases, and 7 bases stayed unmatched. The CDR3 runs to 16 residues. The germline CDR1 and CDR2 sequences are LGHNA and YNFKEQ.

The V call is TRBV4-2, the J call TRBJ1-2; TRBD1 matches 7 bases. The TCR sequence derives from a person between 18 and 59 years old who received the Ad26.COV2.S COVID-19 vaccine or a placebo. The sequenced sample was peripheral blood, obtained in a trial of Ad26.COV2.S vaccine versus placebo. This chain's CDR3 is CASSQVSGTDNYGYTF. The CDR3 nucleotides read TGTGCCAGCAGCCAAGTCTCCGGGACAGACAACTATGGCTACACCTTC.